This entry is about one T cell receptor (beta chain). Its antigen is currently unknown. The data originate from a study of cytomegalovirus exposure and HLA in healthy donors. General study findings and limits: Most TCR sequences showed up rarely, but some public TCRs showed up in many donors. Sequencing likely produced, as an artifact, a cluster of highly shared sequence variants. The analysis excluded some indistinguishable V segments, including TRBV6-2 and TRBV6-3.

The CDR3 spans 14 residues. Germline V lookup: CDR1 MNHNS, CDR2 SASEGT. Trimming pared 6 bases from V and 8 bases from J, leaving 19 bases between. The primer mix had 60 Vbeta and 13 Jbeta primers. Sequencing was performed with immunoSEQ multiplex PCR; in TCRdb, only in-frame clones are kept and a portion is missing. The table records about 140,000 clones, roughly four fifths of them present only once. Donors in the study were healthy people who gave bone marrow. The TCR originated in a middle-aged woman in good health and CMV-seronegative. V gene TRBV6-1 combines with J gene TRBJ1-1, with TRBD1 as a possible D gene (6 bases). Material for sequencing was PBMCs. CDR3 residues: CASRSDRPFIEAFF. The CDR3, as DNA: TGTGCCAGCAGAAGCGACAGGCCCTTTATCGAAGCTTTCTTT.